These 25 T cell receptor beta chains were sequenced from one sample in a study of cytomegalovirus exposure and HLA in healthy donors. Use of 60 Vbeta and 13 Jbeta primers characterized the PCR. Profiling relied on immunoSEQ multiplex PCR, and the TCRdb table lists in-frame clones only, not all of them. The data show 150,000 to 200,000 clones, about three quarters seen once. What was sequenced was PBMCs. Receptor source: a man aged 18 to 30 in good health and CMV-seronegative.

The chain joins TRBV7-2 to TRBJ2-1; 11 nucleotides agree with TRBD2. The CDR3 runs 16 residues. Germline values: CDR1 SGHTA, CDR2 FQGNSA. J lost 10 bases, V lost 4 bases, and 12 bases had no gene match. Written as DNA, the CDR3 is TGTGCCAGCAGCTCGGACACTAGCGGGGGTTGGAAGGAGCAGTTCTTC. This sequence encodes CASSSDTSGGWKEQFF.

J is TRBJ2-7 and V is TRBV30, with TRBD1 identical over 8 bases. Germline-derived CDR1 and CDR2 are GTSNPN and SVGIG (reference sequence). V was clipped by 1 base and J by 2 bases; unmatched bases: 1. There are 13 residues in the CDR3. The CDR3 here is CAWSGQGPYEQYF. The CDR3 DNA reads as TGTGCCTGGAGTGGACAGGGGCCCTACGAGCAGTACTTC.

The chain employs TRBV5-1 and TRBJ1-1; D is undetermined. V lost 0 bases to trimming and J lost 5 bases, with 8 bases between them. This CDR3 has 13 amino acids. Germline CDR1 and CDR2: SGHRS and YFSETQ. CDR3 sequence (DNA): TGCGCCAGCAGCTTGGACCCGGGAACTGAAGCTTTCTTT. This translates into CASSLDPGTEAFF. Supplemented by reference TRBV5-1 and TRBJ1-1, the full variable domain reads KAGVTQTPRYLIKTRGQQVTLSCSPISGHRSVSWYQQTPGQGLQFLFEYFSETQRNKGNFPGRFSGRQFSNSRSEMNVSTLELGDSALYLCASSLDPGTEAFFGQGTRLTVV.

The genes are TRBV14 and TRBJ2-7, with TRBD2 matching 11 bases. The CDR3 totals 16 residues. Germline lookup yields CDR1 SGHDN and CDR2 FVKESK. With V trimmed by 1 base and J by 4 bases, 6 bases remained unmatched. The chain's CDR3 is CASSQGILAGVYEQYF. CDR3 nucleotide sequence: TGTGCCAGCAGCCAAGGCATACTAGCGGGAGTTTACGAGCAGTACTTC.

This clone has just a few counts. The J gene is TRBJ2-1, the V gene TRBV19; D perhaps matches TRBD1 (5 bases). Between the trimmed V and J ends, which lost 4 bases and 0 bases, there was a span of 13 bases. Germline V gene data show CDR1 as LNHDA and CDR2 as SQIVND (reference sequence). The CDR3 has 16 amino acids. In DNA, the CDR3 is TGTGCCAGTAGTAGCCAGGGCTTAAACTCCTACAATGAGCAGTTCTTC. Its translation is CASSSQGLNSYNEQFF.

The rearrangement joins TRBV7-3 to TRBJ2-6; perhaps TRBD2 as D (6 bases). The germline CDR1 and CDR2 sequences are SGHTA and FQGTGA. This CDR3 contains 19 residues. With 2 bases removed from V and 1 base from J, the gap between germline ends came to 18 bases. The CDR3 loop is CASSLVPQGLLSGANVLTF. In DNA form, the CDR3 reads TGTGCCAGCAGCTTAGTTCCTCAGGGACTCCTTTCTGGGGCCAACGTCCTGACTTTC.

V gene TRBV28 combines with J gene TRBJ1-2; TRBD1 might be the D (6 bases). Germline CDR1 MDHEN, CDR2 SYDVKM. The CDR3 is 12 amino acids. Trimming shortened V by 5 bases and J by 10 bases, and 14 bases separated the two germline ends. This CDR3 reads CASSRDRIPYTF. CDR3 DNA sequence: TGTGCCAGCAGTAGAGACAGGATCCCCTACACCTTC.

This chain connects TRBV5-6 to TRBJ2-3, with D tentatively TRBD2 (7 bases). The CDR3 is 15 amino acids. V was cut by 3 bases and J by 3 bases, with 14 bases left in between. CDR1 and CDR2 from the germline V gene are SGHDT and YYEEEE. The CDR3 sequence: CASSWGGRGTDTQYF. CDR3 sequence (DNA): TGTGCCAGCAGCTGGGGGGGGCGAGGGACAGATACGCAGTATTTT.

The J gene is TRBJ2-7, the V gene TRBV13, with 10 bases that match TRBD1. The CDR3 consists of 14 residues. Germline CDR1 PRHDT, CDR2 FYEKMQ (reference sequence). J gave up 5 bases and V 3 bases, and 4 bases lay outside the gene matches. As DNA, the CDR3 is TGTGCCAGCAGCTTCCGGGACAGGGGACACGAGCAGTACTTC. It is translated as CASSFRDRGHEQYF.

The chain couples TRBV15 to TRBJ2-1; perhaps TRBD2 as D (7 bases). V gave up 0 bases and J gave up 4 bases, with 10 bases separating them. There are 15 residues in the CDR3. Germline V gene lookup returns CDR1 LNHNV and CDR2 YYDKDF (reference sequence). The CDR3 DNA is TGTGCCACCAGCAGAGAACAGGGAGGGTACAATGAGCAGTTCTTC. Amino acids: CATSREQGGYNEQFF. Based on the CDR3 plus reference TRBV15 and TRBJ2-1, the full variable domain is DAMVIQNPRYQVTQFGKPVTLSCSQTLNHNVMYWYQQKSSQAPKLLFHYYDKDFNNEADTPDNFQSRRPNTSFCFLDIRSPGLGDTAMYLCATSREQGGYNEQFFGPGTRLTVL.

V is TRBV7-2 and J is TRBJ2-2; 11 bases are a match to TRBD2. The junction had 11 bases not matched to a gene; V was cut back by 5 bases and J by 3 bases. The CDR3 is 18 amino acids. The germline gives CDR1 SGHTA, CDR2 FQGNSA. Here the CDR3 DNA reads TGTGCCAGCAGCACAGGGAAGGTAGCGGGGGGGCACACCGGGGAGCTGTTTTTT. The encoded protein is CASSTGKVAGGHTGELFF.

This chain joins TRBV30 and TRBJ2-6; no clear D gene. CDR1 and CDR2 from the germline V gene are GTSNPN and SVGIG (reference sequence). The CDR3 loop spans 18 amino acids. V was cut by 0 bases and J by 2 bases, with 17 bases left in between. CDR3 protein: CAWSVGSHLKPGANVLTF. The CDR3 DNA follows: TGTGCCTGGAGTGTGGGCTCCCACCTTAAGCCTGGGGCCAACGTCCTGACTTTC.

V and J are TRBV9 and TRBJ2-5, with 8 bases fitting TRBD1. The CDR3 is made up of 15 amino acids. V lost 3 bases and J lost 5; bases outside the gene matches: 9. The V gene's germline CDR1 is SGDLS and CDR2 YYNGEE. In nucleotides, the CDR3 is TGTGCCAGCAGCGGTACAGGGGGGCGGGTTGAGACCCAGTACTTC. Translation: CASSGTGGRVETQYF. The variable domain in full, with the rest retrieved from reference TRBV9 and TRBJ2-5, is DSGVTQTPKHLITATGQRVTLRCSPRSGDLSVYWYQQSLDQGLQFLIQYYNGEERAKGNILERFSAQQFPDLHSELNLSSLELGDSALYFCASSGTGGRVETQYFGPGTRLLVL.

The count of this clone is one. This rearrangement joins TRBV27 to TRBJ1-3; TRBD1 matches 8 bases. The J segment lost 4 bases and the V segment lost 5 bases, leaving 4 bases of the junction unmatched. The CDR3 spans 14 residues. Germline V CDR1 and CDR2: MNHEY, SMNVEV (reference sequence). CDR3 DNA sequence: TGTGCCAGCAGTCCGTGGACAGGGGGAAACACCATATATTTT. Translation: CASSPWTGGNTIYF.

J is TRBJ2-7 and V is TRBV7-9; 9 bases map to TRBD2. V was pared by 2 bases and J by 7 bases, with 9 bases of the junction left unmatched. The CDR3 covers 15 residues. Germline values: CDR1 SEHNR, CDR2 FQNEAQ (reference sequence). The CDR3 DNA reads TGTGCCAGCAGCTTACGTCGCGGGAGGGTCGGGGAGCAGTACTTC. This gives the protein CASSLRRGRVGEQYF.

This clone was seen a single time. This chain joins TRBV28 and TRBJ1-2, with 7 bases identical to TRBD1. Germline V gene data show CDR1 as MDHEN and CDR2 as SYDVKM. The CDR3 length is 11 residues. V lost 3 bases to trimming and J lost 11 bases; unmatched junction nucleotides: 3. In DNA form, the CDR3 reads TGTGCCAGCAGTTTCCAGGGGGTATACACCTTC. As protein: CASSFQGVYTF.

The chain employs TRBV18 and TRBJ2-3, with D perhaps matching TRBD1 (5 bases). V was trimmed by 6 bases and J by 0 bases, leaving 19 bases between them. The germline CDR1 and CDR2 sequences are KGHSH and LQKENI. The CDR3 has 17 residues. CDR3 nucleotide sequence: TGTGCCAGCTCGACCATCACCAGGGTCTCTAGCACAGATACGCAGTATTTT. It translates to CASSTITRVSSTDTQYF.

The chain employs TRBV27 and TRBJ1-3; no definite D call. This CDR3 is built from 15 residues. Germline-derived CDR1 and CDR2 are MNHEY and SMNVEV (reference sequence). V gave up 8 bases and J gave up 0 bases, with 14 bases separating them. The CDR3 loop reads CASAINPNSGNTIYF. The CDR3 DNA reads TGTGCCAGCGCTATAAACCCCAACTCTGGAAACACCATATATTTT.

This clone showed up just once. V is TRBV27 and J is TRBJ2-7, with 11 bases identical to TRBD1. The length of the CDR3 is 15 residues. CDR1 MNHEY and CDR2 SMNVEV come from the germline V gene (reference sequence). The V gene end was trimmed by 6 bases and the J gene end by 7 bases; junction bases not matched to a gene: 11. The CDR3 loop is CASRKIGQGAREQYF. CDR3 DNA: TGTGCCAGCAGAAAAATCGGACAGGGGGCGAGGGAGCAGTACTTC.

CDR3 DNA: TGTGCCAGCATTGAACTTAACAATGAGCAGTTCTTC. Translated: CASIELNNEQFF. V gene TRBV7-9 combines with J gene TRBJ2-1, with D hard to call. The CDR3 runs 12 residues. In germline, CDR1 is SEHNR, CDR2 FQNEAQ (reference sequence). V lost 7 bases and J 5 bases, leaving 9 bases between the germline ends.

V is TRBV10-3 and J is TRBJ1-4; D unclear. The CDR3 has 13 residues. Germline V lookup: CDR1 ENHRY, CDR2 SYGVKD. The V end lost 3 bases, the J end lost 3 bases, and 5 bases lay between the germline ends. CDR3 nucleotides: TGTGCCATCAGTGAACAGTCTAATGAAAAACTGTTTTTT. This encodes CAISEQSNEKLFF.

V gene TRBV30 combines with J gene TRBJ1-1; possible D gene TRBD1, 6 bases. The CDR3 totals 13 residues. Trimming took off 3 bases at V and 3 bases at J, with 11 bases between the two ends. Germline lookup yields CDR1 GTSNPN and CDR2 SVGIG (reference sequence). This chain's CDR3 is CAWRQQGYTEAFF. CDR3 sequence (DNA): TGTGCCTGGAGGCAACAGGGTTACACTGAAGCTTTCTTT.

This clone was found a few times. The rearrangement uses TRBV25-1 and TRBJ2-3; 13 bases match TRBD2. CDR1 is MGHDK and CDR2 is SYGVNS in the germline V gene. The CDR3 covers 17 residues. Germline trimming cut 2 bases from V and 4 bases from J; bases unmatched to any gene: 6. In DNA, the CDR3 is TGTGCCAGCAGTGAAAGGGGGACTAGCGGGATTTCAGATACGCAGTATTTT. Its translation: CASSERGTSGISDTQYF.

This clone was seen only a few times. The chain is built from TRBV5-4 and TRBJ2-1, with 13 positions matching TRBD2. In germline, CDR1 is SGHNT, CDR2 YYREEE (reference sequence). V was clipped by 4 bases and J by 4 bases; unmatched bases: 5. This CDR3 contains 16 residues. The CDR3 loop is CASSPRGLAGYNEQFF. In nucleotides, the CDR3 is TGTGCCAGCAGCCCAAGGGGACTAGCGGGATACAATGAGCAGTTCTTC.

This chain links TRBV29-1 with TRBJ1-3; D gene uncertain. Trimming left V 2 bases short and J 4 bases short, with 9 bases between. Germline values: CDR1 SQVTM, CDR2 ANQGSEA. The CDR3 runs 13 residues. The CDR3 protein is CSVELRRGNTIYF. For the CDR3, the DNA is TGCAGCGTTGAACTTAGGAGAGGAAACACCATATATTTT.